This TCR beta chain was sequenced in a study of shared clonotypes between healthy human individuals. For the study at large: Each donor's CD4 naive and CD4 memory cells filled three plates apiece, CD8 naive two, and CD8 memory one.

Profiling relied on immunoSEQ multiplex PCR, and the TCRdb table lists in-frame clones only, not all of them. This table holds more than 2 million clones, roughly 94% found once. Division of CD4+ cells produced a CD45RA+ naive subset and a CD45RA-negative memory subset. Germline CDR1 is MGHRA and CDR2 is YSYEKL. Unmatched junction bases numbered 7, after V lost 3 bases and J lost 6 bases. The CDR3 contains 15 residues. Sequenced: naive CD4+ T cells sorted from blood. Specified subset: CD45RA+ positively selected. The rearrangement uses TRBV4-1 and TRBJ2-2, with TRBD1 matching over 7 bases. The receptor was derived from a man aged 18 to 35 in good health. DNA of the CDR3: TGCGCCAGCAGCCAGCCTCTAACAGGGGCCGGGGAGCTGTTTTTT. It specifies CASSQPLTGAGELFF.